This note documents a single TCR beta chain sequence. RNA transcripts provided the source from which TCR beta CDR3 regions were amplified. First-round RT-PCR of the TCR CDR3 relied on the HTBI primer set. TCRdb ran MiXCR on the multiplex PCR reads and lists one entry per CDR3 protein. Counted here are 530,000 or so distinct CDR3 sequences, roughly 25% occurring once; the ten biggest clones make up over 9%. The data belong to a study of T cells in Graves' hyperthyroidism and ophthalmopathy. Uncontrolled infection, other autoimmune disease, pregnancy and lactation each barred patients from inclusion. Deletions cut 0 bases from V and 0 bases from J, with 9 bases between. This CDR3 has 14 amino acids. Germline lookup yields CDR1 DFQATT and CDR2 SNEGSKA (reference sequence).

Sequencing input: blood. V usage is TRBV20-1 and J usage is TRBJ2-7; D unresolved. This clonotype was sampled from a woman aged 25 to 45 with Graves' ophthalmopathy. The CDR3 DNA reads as TGCAGTGCTAGAGATTTTGTTAGCTCCTACGAGCAGTACTTC. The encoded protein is CSARDFVSSYEQYF.